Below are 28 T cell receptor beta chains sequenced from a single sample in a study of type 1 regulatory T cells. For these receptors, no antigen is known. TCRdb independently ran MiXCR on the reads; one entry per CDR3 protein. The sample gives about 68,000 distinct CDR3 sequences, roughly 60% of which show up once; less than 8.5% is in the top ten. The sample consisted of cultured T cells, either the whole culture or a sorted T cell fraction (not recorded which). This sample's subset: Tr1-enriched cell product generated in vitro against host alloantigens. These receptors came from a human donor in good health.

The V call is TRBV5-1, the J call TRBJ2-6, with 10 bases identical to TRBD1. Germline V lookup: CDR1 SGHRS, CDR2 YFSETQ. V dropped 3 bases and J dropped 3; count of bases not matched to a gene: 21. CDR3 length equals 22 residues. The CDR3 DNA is TGCGCCAGCAGCTCCTTGGGGGACAGGGGTTCTTCTGTCGGGGGTGGGGCCAACGTCCTGACTTTC. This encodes CASSSLGDRGSSVGGGANVLTF.

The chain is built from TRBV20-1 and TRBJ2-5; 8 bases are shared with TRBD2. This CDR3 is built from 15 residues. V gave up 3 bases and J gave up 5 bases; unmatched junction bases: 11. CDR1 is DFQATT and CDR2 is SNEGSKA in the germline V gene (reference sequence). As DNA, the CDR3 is TGCAGTGCTAGGAAAGCGGCGGGAGGCGGGGAGACCCAGTACTTC. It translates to CSARKAAGGGETQYF.

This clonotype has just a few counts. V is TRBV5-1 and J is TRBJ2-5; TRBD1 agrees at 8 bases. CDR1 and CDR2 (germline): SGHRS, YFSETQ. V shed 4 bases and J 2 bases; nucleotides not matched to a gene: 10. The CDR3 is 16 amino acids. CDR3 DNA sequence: TGCGCCAGCAGCCCTGGACAGGGAGCTATTCAAGAGACCCAGTACTTC. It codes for CASSPGQGAIQETQYF.

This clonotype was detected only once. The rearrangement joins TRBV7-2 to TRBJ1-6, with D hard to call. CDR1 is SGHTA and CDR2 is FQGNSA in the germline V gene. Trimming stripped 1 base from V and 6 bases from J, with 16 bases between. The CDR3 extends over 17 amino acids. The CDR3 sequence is CASSLVPSRRRNSPLHF. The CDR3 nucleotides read TGTGCCAGCAGCTTAGTCCCATCCCGACGCCGTAATTCACCCCTCCACTTT. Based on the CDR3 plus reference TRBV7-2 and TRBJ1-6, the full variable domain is GAGVSQSPSNKVTEKGKDVELRCDPISGHTALYWYRQSLGQGLEFLIYFQGNSAPDKSGLPSDRFSAERTGGSVSTLTIQRTQQEDSAVYLCASSLVPSRRRNSPLHFGNGTRLTVT.

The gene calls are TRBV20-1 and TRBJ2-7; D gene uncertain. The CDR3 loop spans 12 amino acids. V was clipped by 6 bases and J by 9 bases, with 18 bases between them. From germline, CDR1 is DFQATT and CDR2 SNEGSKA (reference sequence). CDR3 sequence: CSAYYPGSRQYF. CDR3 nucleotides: TGCAGTGCGTATTATCCAGGCTCCCGGCAGTACTTC.

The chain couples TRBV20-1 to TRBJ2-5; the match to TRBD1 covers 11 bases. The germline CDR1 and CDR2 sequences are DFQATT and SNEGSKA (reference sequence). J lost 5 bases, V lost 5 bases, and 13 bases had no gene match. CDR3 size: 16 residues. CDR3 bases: TGCAGTGCTGTCAGGACAGGGGGCCTGTTGGGGGAGACCCAGTACTTC. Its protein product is CSAVRTGGLLGETQYF.

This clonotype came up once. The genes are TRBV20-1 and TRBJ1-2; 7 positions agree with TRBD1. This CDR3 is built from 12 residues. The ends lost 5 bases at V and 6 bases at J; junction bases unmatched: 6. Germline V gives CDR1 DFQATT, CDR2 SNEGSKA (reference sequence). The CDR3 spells CSAGTDWDGYTF. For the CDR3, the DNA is TGCAGTGCTGGGACAGACTGGGATGGCTACACCTTC.

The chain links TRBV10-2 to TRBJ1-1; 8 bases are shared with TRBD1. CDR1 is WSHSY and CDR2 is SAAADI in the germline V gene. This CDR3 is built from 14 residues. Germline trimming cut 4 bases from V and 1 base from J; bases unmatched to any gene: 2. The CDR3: CASSGTGGNTEAFF. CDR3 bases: TGCGCCAGCAGTGGAACAGGGGGGAACACTGAAGCTTTCTTT.

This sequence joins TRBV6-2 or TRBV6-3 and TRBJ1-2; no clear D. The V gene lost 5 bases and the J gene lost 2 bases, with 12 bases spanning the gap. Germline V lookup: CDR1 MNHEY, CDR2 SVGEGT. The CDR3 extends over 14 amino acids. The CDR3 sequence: CASSKPSKNYGYTF. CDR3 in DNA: TGTGCCAGCAGTAAACCGTCCAAAAACTATGGCTACACCTTC.

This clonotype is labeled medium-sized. CDR3 sequence (DNA): TGCGCCAGCAGCCAAGCCCACGTCTCCGGACCCGTCAACACCGGGGAGCTGTTTTTT. This gives the protein CASSQAHVSGPVNTGELFF. V usage is TRBV4-1 and J usage is TRBJ2-2; D is uncertain. This CDR3 is built from 19 residues. Trimming cost V 1 base and J 2 bases, with 20 bases left between them. Germline V lookup: CDR1 MGHRA, CDR2 YSYEKL.

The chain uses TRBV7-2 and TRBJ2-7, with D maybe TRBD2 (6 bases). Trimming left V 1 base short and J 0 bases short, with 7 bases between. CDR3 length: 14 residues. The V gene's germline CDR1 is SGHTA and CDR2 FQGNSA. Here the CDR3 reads CASSLVGSSYEQYF. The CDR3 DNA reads TGTGCCAGCAGCTTAGTCGGGAGCTCCTACGAGCAGTACTTC.

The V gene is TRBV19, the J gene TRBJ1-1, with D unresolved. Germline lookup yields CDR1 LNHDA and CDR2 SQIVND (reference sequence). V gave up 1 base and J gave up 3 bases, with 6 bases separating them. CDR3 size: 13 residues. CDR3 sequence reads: CASSIASDTEAFF. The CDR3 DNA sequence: TGTGCCAGTAGTATAGCGTCGGACACTGAAGCTTTCTTT.

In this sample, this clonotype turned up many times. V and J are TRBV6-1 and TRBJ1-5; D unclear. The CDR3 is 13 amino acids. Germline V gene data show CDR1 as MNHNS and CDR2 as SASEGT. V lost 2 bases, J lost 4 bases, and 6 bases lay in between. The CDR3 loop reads CASSELPNQPQHF. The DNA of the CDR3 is TGTGCCAGCAGTGAACTTCCAAATCAGCCCCAGCATTTT.

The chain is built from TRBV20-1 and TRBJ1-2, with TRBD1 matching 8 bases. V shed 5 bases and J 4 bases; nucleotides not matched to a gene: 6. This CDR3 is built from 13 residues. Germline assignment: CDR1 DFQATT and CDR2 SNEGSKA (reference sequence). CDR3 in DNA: TGCAGTGCTCCCGGACAGGGACCCTATGGCTACACCTTC. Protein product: CSAPGQGPYGYTF.

Here the CDR3 DNA reads TGTGCCAGCAGTTCGGCTAGGACTAGCGGGAGGGACAATGAGCAGTTCTTC. Translation gives CASSSARTSGRDNEQFF. This sequence joins TRBV27 and TRBJ2-1; TRBD2 aligns across 15 bases. CDR1 MNHEY and CDR2 SMNVEV come from the germline V gene (reference sequence). This CDR3 has 17 amino acids. The V gene end was trimmed by 4 bases and the J gene end by 5 bases; junction bases not matched to a gene: 6.

Here the CDR3 DNA reads TGCGCCAGCAGCCAAGAACCCCCACTAGCGGGCACAGATACGCAGTATTTT. Residues: CASSQEPPLAGTDTQYF. This chain joins TRBV4-1 and TRBJ2-3; TRBD2 aligns across 8 bases. The germline V gene encodes CDR1 MGHRA and CDR2 YSYEKL. V lost 0 bases to trimming and J lost 1 base; unmatched junction nucleotides: 6. The CDR3 runs 17 residues.

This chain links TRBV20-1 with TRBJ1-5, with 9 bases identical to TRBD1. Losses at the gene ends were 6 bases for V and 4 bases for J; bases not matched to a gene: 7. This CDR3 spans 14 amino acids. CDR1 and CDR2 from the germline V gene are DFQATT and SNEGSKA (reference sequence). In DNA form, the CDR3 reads TGCAGTGCCGAAAGGACAGGGGTAAATCAGCCCCAGCATTTT. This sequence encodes CSAERTGVNQPQHF.

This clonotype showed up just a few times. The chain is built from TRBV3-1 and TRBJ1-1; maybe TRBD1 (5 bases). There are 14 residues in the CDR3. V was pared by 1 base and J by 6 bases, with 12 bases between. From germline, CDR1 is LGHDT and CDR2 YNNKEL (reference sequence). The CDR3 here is CASSQGQGVAEAFF. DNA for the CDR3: TGTGCCAGCAGCCAAGGGCAGGGCGTCGCTGAAGCTTTCTTT.

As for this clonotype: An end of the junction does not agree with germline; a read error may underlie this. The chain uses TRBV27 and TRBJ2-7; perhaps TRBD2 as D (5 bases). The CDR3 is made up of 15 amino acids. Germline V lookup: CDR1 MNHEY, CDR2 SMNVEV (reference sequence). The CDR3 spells CVSSLLSGSSYEQYF. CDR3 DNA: TGTGTCAGCAGTTTATTAAGCGGAAGCTCCTACGAGCAGTACTTC.

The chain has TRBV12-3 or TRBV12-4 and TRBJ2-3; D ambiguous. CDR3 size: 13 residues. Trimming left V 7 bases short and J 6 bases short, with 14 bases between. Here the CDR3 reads CASIEINEDTQYF. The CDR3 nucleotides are TGTGCCAGCATCGAAATAAACGAGGATACGCAGTATTTT.

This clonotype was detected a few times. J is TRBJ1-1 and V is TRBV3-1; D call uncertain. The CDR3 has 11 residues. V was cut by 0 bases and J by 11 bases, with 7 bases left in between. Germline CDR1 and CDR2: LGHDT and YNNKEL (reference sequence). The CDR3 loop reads CASSQDTDAFF. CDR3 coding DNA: TGTGCCAGCAGCCAAGACACGGACGCTTTCTTT.

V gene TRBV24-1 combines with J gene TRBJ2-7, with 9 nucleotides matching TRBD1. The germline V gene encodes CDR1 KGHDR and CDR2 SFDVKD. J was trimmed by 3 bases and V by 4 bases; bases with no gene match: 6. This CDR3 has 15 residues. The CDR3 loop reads CATSDPTGGSYEQYF. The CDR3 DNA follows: TGTGCCACCAGTGACCCGACAGGGGGGAGCTACGAGCAGTACTTC.

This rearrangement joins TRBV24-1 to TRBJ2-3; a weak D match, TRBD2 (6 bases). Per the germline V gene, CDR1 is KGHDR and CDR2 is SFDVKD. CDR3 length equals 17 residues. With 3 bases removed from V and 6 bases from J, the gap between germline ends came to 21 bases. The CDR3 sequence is CATSDALPGRTFDTQYF. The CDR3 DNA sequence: TGTGCCACCAGTGATGCTCTGCCCGGGAGAACCTTTGATACGCAGTATTTT.

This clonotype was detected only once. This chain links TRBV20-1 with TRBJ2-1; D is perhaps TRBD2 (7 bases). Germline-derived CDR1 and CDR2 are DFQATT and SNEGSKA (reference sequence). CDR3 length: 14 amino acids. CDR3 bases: TGCAGCCCTAAGGGGGGGTCCCGCTACAATGAGCAGTTCTTC. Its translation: CSPKGGSRYNEQFF.

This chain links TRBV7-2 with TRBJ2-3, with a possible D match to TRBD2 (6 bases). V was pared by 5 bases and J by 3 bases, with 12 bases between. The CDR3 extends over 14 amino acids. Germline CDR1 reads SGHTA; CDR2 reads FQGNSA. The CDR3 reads CASSPPGTTDTQYF. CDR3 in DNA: TGTGCCAGCAGCCCACCCGGGACTACAGATACGCAGTATTTT.

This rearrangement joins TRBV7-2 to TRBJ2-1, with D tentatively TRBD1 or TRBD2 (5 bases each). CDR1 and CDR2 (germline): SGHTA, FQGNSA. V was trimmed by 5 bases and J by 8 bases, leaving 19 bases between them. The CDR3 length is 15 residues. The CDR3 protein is CASSPGPTFSDEQFF. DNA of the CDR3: TGTGCCAGCAGCCCGGGACCCACCTTTTCGGATGAGCAGTTCTTC.

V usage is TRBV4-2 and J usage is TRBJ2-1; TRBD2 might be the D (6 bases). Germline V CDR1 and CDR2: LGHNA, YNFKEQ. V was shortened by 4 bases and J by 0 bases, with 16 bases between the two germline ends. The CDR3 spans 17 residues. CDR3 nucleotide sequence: TGTGCCAGCAGCCTCCAGCGGGCTCCTAGCTCCTACAATGAGCAGTTCTTC. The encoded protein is CASSLQRAPSSYNEQFF.

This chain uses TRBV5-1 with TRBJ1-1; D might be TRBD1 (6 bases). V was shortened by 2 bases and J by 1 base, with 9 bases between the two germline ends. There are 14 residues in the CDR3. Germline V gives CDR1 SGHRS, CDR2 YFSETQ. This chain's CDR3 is CASSLTGKNTEAFF. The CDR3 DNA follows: TGCGCCAGCAGCTTAACAGGGAAGAACACTGAAGCTTTCTTT.